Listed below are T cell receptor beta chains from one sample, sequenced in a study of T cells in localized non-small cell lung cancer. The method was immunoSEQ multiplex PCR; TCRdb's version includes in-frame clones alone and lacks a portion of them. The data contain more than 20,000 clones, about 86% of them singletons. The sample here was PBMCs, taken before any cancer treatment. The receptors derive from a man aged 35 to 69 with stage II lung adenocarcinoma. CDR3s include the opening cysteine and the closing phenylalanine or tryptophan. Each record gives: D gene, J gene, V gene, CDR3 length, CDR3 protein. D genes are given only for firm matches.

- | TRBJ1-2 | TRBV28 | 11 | CASNSNYGYTF
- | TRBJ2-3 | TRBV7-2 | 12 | CASSEGAGTQYF
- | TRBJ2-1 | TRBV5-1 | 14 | CASSPTTDYNEQFF
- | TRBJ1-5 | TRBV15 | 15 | CATSSDPGAYQPQHF
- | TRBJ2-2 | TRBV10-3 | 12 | CATGGGAGELFF
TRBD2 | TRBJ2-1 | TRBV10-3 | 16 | CAISESGLAGSHEQFF
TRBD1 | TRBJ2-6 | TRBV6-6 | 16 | CASRSGQSSGANVLTF
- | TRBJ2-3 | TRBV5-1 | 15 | CASSLSGGDTDTQYF
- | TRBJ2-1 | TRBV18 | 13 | CASSPGRTQEQFF
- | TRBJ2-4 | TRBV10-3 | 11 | CATGAKNIQYF
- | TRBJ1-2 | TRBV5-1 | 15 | CASSLLGGFGDGYTF
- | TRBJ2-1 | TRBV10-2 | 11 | CASSDGYEQFF
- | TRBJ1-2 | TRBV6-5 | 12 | CASSTQQYGYTF
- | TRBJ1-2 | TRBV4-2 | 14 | CASSLGTSNYGYTF
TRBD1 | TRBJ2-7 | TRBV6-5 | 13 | CASRGTASGEQYF
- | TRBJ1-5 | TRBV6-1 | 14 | CASSEAGRAQPQHF
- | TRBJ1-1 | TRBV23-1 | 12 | CASVTTHRVAFF
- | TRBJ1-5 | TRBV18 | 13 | CASSPAGNQPQHF
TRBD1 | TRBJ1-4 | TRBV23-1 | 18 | CASSQPRYRGQDEEKLFF
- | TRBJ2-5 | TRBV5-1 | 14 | CASSLGLDGETQYF
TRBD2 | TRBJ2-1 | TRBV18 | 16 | CASSPQGLAGGHEQFF
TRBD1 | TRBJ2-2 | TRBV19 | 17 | CASSIWTGRHSTGELFF
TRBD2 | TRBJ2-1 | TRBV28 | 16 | CASSFLREGAYNEQFF
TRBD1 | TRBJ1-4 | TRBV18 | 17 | CASSPPSGGAENEKLFF
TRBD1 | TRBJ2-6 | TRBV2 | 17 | CASSEVVGGPGANVLTF
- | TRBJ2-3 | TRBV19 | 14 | CASSIDRSTDTQYF